This passage covers 32 T cell receptor beta chains from one sample sequenced in a study of T cells after yellow fever vaccination. TCRdb reprocessed the 5' RACE reads via MiXCR and lists one record per CDR3 protein. In the table there are fewer than 450,000 distinct CDR3 sequences, approximately 8% of which are singletons. The sample in question was PBMCs, obtained roughly 46 days after the first yellow fever vaccination. Receptors originate from a man younger than 30 who received the YFV17D yellow fever vaccine.

This clonotype was detected many times. The chain has TRBV6-6 and TRBJ2-3; D gene unclear. The V gene's germline CDR1 is MNHNY and CDR2 SVGAGI (reference sequence). With 5 bases removed from V and 4 bases from J, the gap between germline ends came to 7 bases. The CDR3 has 12 residues. CDR3 loop: CASSIGPDTQYF. DNA of the CDR3: TGTGCCAGCAGTATAGGGCCAGATACGCAGTATTTT.

This clonotype showed up just a few times. This chain's CDR3 is CASSQSGVGETQYF. The CDR3 DNA reads TGTGCCAGCAGCCAAAGCGGGGTTGGGGAGACCCAGTACTTC. The chain employs TRBV3-1 and TRBJ2-5; TRBD2 agrees at 7 bases. The germline V gene encodes CDR1 LGHDT and CDR2 YNNKEL (reference sequence). The CDR3 is 14 residues long. J gave up 5 bases and V 2 bases, and 5 bases lay outside the gene matches.

This clonotype has a single count. The gene calls are TRBV5-1 and TRBJ2-3, with D possibly TRBD1 on 8 matching bases. This CDR3 has 16 residues. The germline CDR1 and CDR2 sequences are SGHRS and YFSETQ. Trimming pared 0 bases from V and 6 bases from J, leaving 17 bases between. The CDR3 region is CASSLAVTGGVDTQYF. For the CDR3, the DNA is TGCGCCAGCAGCTTGGCCGTCACAGGGGGGGTGGATACGCAGTATTTT.

The V call is TRBV20-1, the J call TRBJ1-5, with D perhaps matching TRBD1 (5 bases). Germline V CDR1 and CDR2: DFQATT, SNEGSKA (reference sequence). The CDR3 length is 14 residues. V was clipped by 3 bases and J by 3 bases, with 12 bases between them. In DNA form, the CDR3 reads TGCAGTGCTAGTGGCAGGGCCCTCAATCAGCCCCAGCATTTT. This encodes CSASGRALNQPQHF.

This clonotype showed up just a few times. The chain carries TRBV20-1 and TRBJ1-1; a possible D gene is TRBD1 (6 bases). Germline V CDR1 and CDR2: DFQATT, SNEGSKA (reference sequence). Trimming cost V 6 bases and J 11 bases, with 16 bases left between them. There are 11 residues in the CDR3. The chain's CDR3 is CSAAVGGLAFF. The CDR3 bases are TGCAGTGCCGCCGTCGGGGGGCTGGCTTTCTTT.

In its sample, this clonotype was seen many times. The chain uses TRBV9 and TRBJ2-3; D not certain. Trimming removed 0 bases from V and 2 bases from J, with 7 bases in between. The CDR3 totals 14 residues. Germline loops: CDR1 SGDLS, CDR2 YYNGEE. The CDR3 protein is CASSVGHSTDTQYF. The CDR3 bases are TGTGCCAGCAGCGTAGGACACTCCACAGATACGCAGTATTTT.

The V call is TRBV5-4, the J call TRBJ2-2; D remains unclear. CDR1 and CDR2 from the germline V gene are SGHNT and YYREEE (reference sequence). V lost 0 bases, J lost 2 bases, and 8 bases lay in between. This CDR3 has 15 amino acids. CDR3 in DNA: TGTGCCAGCAGCTTGGGAGTAGATAACACCGGGGAGCTGTTTTTT. The encoded protein is CASSLGVDNTGELFF. The complete variable domain, with remaining parts taken from reference TRBV5-4 and TRBJ2-2, reads ETGVTQSPTHLIKTRGQQVTLRCSSQSGHNTVSWYQQALGQGPQFIFQYYREEENGRGNFPPRFSGLQFPNYSSELNVNALELDDSALYLCASSLGVDNTGELFFGEGSRLTVL.

In this sample, this clonotype turned up a few times. The rearrangement uses TRBV7-9 and TRBJ2-5; no firm D call. Trimming cost V 0 bases and J 6 bases, with 20 bases left between them. CDR1 and CDR2 (germline): SEHNR, FQNEAQ (reference sequence). The CDR3 length is 17 residues. The CDR3, as DNA: TGTGCCAGCAGCTTAGCCCCTCTGGCAGGCGGCGGAAAGACCCAGTACTTC. It codes for CASSLAPLAGGGKTQYF.

This clonotype was recorded at least ten times. The chain recombines TRBV11-2 with TRBJ1-5; the D is unclear. This CDR3 comprises 14 residues. Germline V gene lookup returns CDR1 SGHAT and CDR2 FQNNGV. Trimming pared 1 base from V and 4 bases from J, leaving 8 bases between. The CDR3 reads CASSLGPGNQPQHF. The CDR3 DNA follows: TGTGCCAGCAGCTTAGGCCCGGGAAATCAGCCCCAGCATTTT.

CDR3 DNA: TGCGCCAGCAGCCAACCCGGACGGCAAGAGACCCAGTACTTC. Translated: CASSQPGRQETQYF. V gene TRBV4-3 combines with J gene TRBJ2-5; no clear D. Germline V lookup: CDR1 LGHNA, CDR2 YSLEER. Trimming shortened V by 2 bases and J by 2 bases, and 9 bases separated the two germline ends. The CDR3 contains 14 residues.

This clonotype was counted ten times or more. The V and J genes are TRBV14 and TRBJ2-1; perhaps TRBD1 as D (6 bases). Germline CDR1 SGHDN, CDR2 FVKESK. The CDR3 has 17 residues. V lost 0 bases and J lost 7, with 19 bases in between. This chain's CDR3 is CASSQETPGDRVNEQFF. CDR3 DNA sequence: TGTGCCAGCAGCCAAGAGACTCCAGGGGATAGGGTTAATGAGCAGTTCTTC.

This chain uses TRBV12-3 or TRBV12-4 with TRBJ2-3, with D hard to call. The CDR3 is 13 residues long. Trimming cost V 6 bases and J 6 bases, with 13 bases left between them. DNA of the CDR3: TGTGCCAGCAGGACATATCCGCACGATACGCAGTATTTT. It encodes CASRTYPHDTQYF.

The rearrangement uses TRBV29-1 and TRBJ2-1; TRBD2 aligns across 9 bases. The CDR3 consists of 15 residues. Losses at the gene ends were 2 bases for V and 7 bases for J; bases not matched to a gene: 9. Per the germline V gene, CDR1 is SQVTM and CDR2 is ANQGSEA. In nucleotides, the CDR3 is TGCAGCGTTGAAAGGACTGGCGGGGGGGCAAATGAGCAGTTCTTC. Encoded protein: CSVERTGGGANEQFF.

This clonotype was seen only a few times. This chain links TRBV24-1 with TRBJ2-1; 7 bases line up with TRBD2. CDR3 size: 14 residues. Germline V gene lookup returns CDR1 KGHDR and CDR2 SFDVKD. J lost 7 bases, V lost 6 bases, and 8 bases had no gene match. The CDR3 DNA follows: TGTGCCACCAGTCCCAGCGGGGTTCTAAATGAGCAGTTCTTC. Its protein product is CATSPSGVLNEQFF.

This clonotype came up a few times. The rearrangement joins TRBV6-5 to TRBJ2-5, with D hard to call. The CDR3 loop spans 15 amino acids. Germline-derived CDR1 and CDR2 are MNHEY and SVGAGI. The ends were cut back, 0 bases at V and 5 bases at J, with 13 bases in the middle. Written as DNA, the CDR3 is TGTGCCAGCAGTTACTCGGACGTGGGTATGGAGACCCAGTACTTC. Protein product: CASSYSDVGMETQYF.

This clonotype was seen more than once but under ten times. This chain joins TRBV20-1 and TRBJ2-1; TRBD1 or TRBD2 may be the D gene (5 bases each). From germline, CDR1 is DFQATT and CDR2 SNEGSKA (reference sequence). CDR3 length: 14 residues. V shed 0 bases and J shed 7 bases, with 13 bases lying between them. The CDR3 bases are TGCAGTGCTAGAGATATAGAGGGGTATAATGAGCAGTTCTTC. Its protein is CSARDIEGYNEQFF.

The rearrangement joins TRBV19 to TRBJ2-5; maybe TRBD1 (5 bases). V lost 5 bases to trimming and J lost 2 bases, with 12 bases between them. Germline V lookup: CDR1 LNHDA, CDR2 SQIVND (reference sequence). There are 14 residues in the CDR3. The CDR3 coding sequence is TGTGCCAGTAGTCCGACAGAACGGCAAGAGACCCAGTACTTC. Protein product: CASSPTERQETQYF.

This clonotype was seen ten or more times. This chain joins TRBV29-1 and TRBJ2-5; possible D gene TRBD2, 6 bases. Between the trimmed V and J ends, which lost 7 bases and 5 bases, there was a span of 8 bases. The CDR3 consists of 10 residues. Germline V gene lookup returns CDR1 SQVTM and CDR2 ANQGSEA. CDR3 sequence (DNA): TGCAGCGCCGGAGGGGAGACCCAGTACTTC. It translates to CSAGGETQYF.

To note about this clonotype: The germline gene is not matched at one end of the junction; a read error may be the cause. This chain uses TRBV7-7 with TRBJ2-2; D might be TRBD1 (6 bases). Germline V lookup: CDR1 SSHAT, CDR2 FNYEAQ (reference sequence). The CDR3 runs 14 residues. The CDR3 spells CASRAIGGTGELFF. In DNA, the CDR3 is TGTGCTAGCAGAGCCATAGGGGGTACCGGGGAGCTGTTTTTT.

The rearrangement joins TRBV7-3 to TRBJ2-2; 9 positions agree with TRBD2. The CDR3 runs 16 residues. Germline CDR1 and CDR2: SGHTA and FQGTGA. The ends lost 5 bases at V and 5 bases at J; junction bases unmatched: 9. The DNA of the CDR3 is TGTGCCAGCAGCCCCGGACTAGCGCACGAGACCGGGGAGCTGTTTTTT. This translates into CASSPGLAHETGELFF. The full variable domain, rest sourced from reference TRBV7-3 and TRBJ2-2, is GAGVSQTPSNKVTEKGKYVELRCDPISGHTALYWYRQSLGQGPEFLIYFQGTGAADDSGLPNDRFFAVRPEGSVSTLKIQRTERGDSAVYLCASSPGLAHETGELFFGEGSRLTVL.

This clonotype was seen a handful of times. The chain employs TRBV18 and TRBJ1-1; D not certain. The CDR3 is made up of 14 amino acids. V gave up 0 bases and J gave up 3 bases, with 8 bases separating them. The germline gives CDR1 KGHSH, CDR2 LQKENI. For the CDR3, the DNA is TGTGCCAGCTCACCACCGGGGTCGGACACTGAAGCTTTCTTT. Residues: CASSPPGSDTEAFF.

V is TRBV24-1 and J is TRBJ2-2, with 10 positions matching TRBD1. The V segment lost 2 bases and the J segment 3 bases; nucleotides outside the gene matches: 20. From germline, CDR1 is KGHDR and CDR2 SFDVKD. The CDR3 is 22 amino acids. CDR3 sequence (DNA): TGTGCCACCAGTGATTCTGCAGACAGGGGGCAAGGAAAACGTGGGCACACCGGGGAGCTGTTTTTT. Its protein is CATSDSADRGQGKRGHTGELFF.

In its sample, this clonotype was seen a few times. V usage is TRBV20-1 and J usage is TRBJ2-1; D uncertain. Trimming removed 0 bases at V and 6 bases at J, with 12 bases between. CDR1 DFQATT and CDR2 SNEGSKA come from the germline V gene (reference sequence). CDR3 size: 14 residues. The CDR3: CSARDLRSPNEQFF. Written as DNA, the CDR3 is TGCAGTGCTAGAGATCTGAGGTCCCCCAATGAGCAGTTCTTC.

This clonotype has just a few counts. This rearrangement joins TRBV12-3 or TRBV12-4 to TRBJ2-3; 7 bases agree with TRBD2. V shed 8 bases, J shed 6 bases, and the junction held 5 bases outside the gene matches. The CDR3 length is 12 residues. CDR3 loop: CASRRREDTQYF. The CDR3 bases are TGTGCCAGCCGCCGGCGGGAGGATACGCAGTATTTT.

This clonotype was detected a few times. The V call is TRBV14, the J call TRBJ1-3, with 9 bases fitting TRBD1. Losses at the gene ends were 5 bases for V and 0 bases for J; bases not matched to a gene: 2. CDR1 is SGHDN, CDR2 FVKESK, per germline. The CDR3 has 15 residues. In nucleotides, the CDR3 is TGTGCCAGCAGCAAACAGGGGGCCTCTGGAAACACCATATATTTT. Translating gives CASSKQGASGNTIYF.

This clonotype has more than one count but fewer than ten. V gene TRBV12-3 or TRBV12-4 combines with J gene TRBJ2-5; 7 nucleotides align to TRBD1. This CDR3 is built from 13 residues. Trimming cost V 7 bases and J 1 base; bases outside gene matches: 3. CDR3: CASIRTGQETQYF. The CDR3 DNA reads TGTGCCAGCATCAGGACAGGCCAAGAGACCCAGTACTTC.

The chain joins TRBV4-2 to TRBJ1-2, with D unresolved. Germline-derived CDR1 and CDR2 are LGHNA and YNFKEQ. V gave up 5 bases and J gave up 10 bases, with 20 bases separating them. The CDR3 consists of 14 residues. CDR3 in amino acids: CASSTPDRTSSYTF. CDR3 bases: TGTGCCAGCAGCACCCCGGACCGGACCTCTTCCTACACCTTC.

The chain couples TRBV10-3 to TRBJ2-3; 8 bases line up with TRBD1. J lost 4 bases, V lost 10 bases, and 16 bases had no gene match. The CDR3 has 16 residues. The V gene's germline CDR1 is ENHRY and CDR2 SYGVKD. The CDR3 sequence: CATMRLTTGVADTQYF. CDR3 bases: TGTGCCACCATGAGACTCACGACAGGGGTAGCAGATACGCAGTATTTT.

CDR3 amino acids: CSADTSGGMAYNEQFF. CDR3 in DNA: TGCAGTGCAGACACTAGCGGGGGGATGGCGTACAATGAGCAGTTCTTC. The rearrangement joins TRBV20-1 to TRBJ2-1; 12 positions agree with TRBD2. The germline V gene has CDR1 DFQATT and CDR2 SNEGSKA (reference sequence). The CDR3 is made up of 16 amino acids. After removal of 6 bases from V and 4 bases from J, the junction contained 10 bases not matched to a gene.

This clonotype occurred a few times. V and J are TRBV6-6 and TRBJ2-2; D is ambiguous. Trimming removed 10 bases from V and 4 bases from J, with 4 bases in between. The CDR3 has 10 amino acids. CDR1 and CDR2 (germline): MNHNY, SVGAGI (reference sequence). CDR3 nucleotides: TGTGCCACGGGCACCGGGGAGCTGTTTTTT. Protein: CATGTGELFF.

This clonotype was recorded a few times. J is TRBJ2-1 and V is TRBV4-1; 13 bases align to TRBD2. The junction had 6 bases not matched to a gene; V was cut back by 4 bases and J by 9 bases. The CDR3 contains 15 residues. From germline, CDR1 is MGHRA and CDR2 YSYEKL. CDR3 DNA: TGCGCCAGCAGCCTCGGACTAGCGGGGGATGTTGAGCAGTTCTTC. As protein: CASSLGLAGDVEQFF.

This clonotype was counted between two and nine times. The J gene is TRBJ2-5, the V gene TRBV6-5, with a weak D call TRBD2 (5 bases). The CDR3 runs to 17 residues. CDR1 is MNHEY and CDR2 is SVGAGI in the germline V gene. Deletions cut 2 bases from V and 0 bases from J, with 16 bases between. This CDR3 reads CASSYAAETMYQETQYF. The CDR3 DNA is TGTGCCAGCAGTTACGCAGCGGAGACCATGTACCAAGAGACCCAGTACTTC.